Sequencing of this T cell receptor beta chain was carried out in a study of glioma-infiltrating T cells after dendritic cell vaccination. On the study more broadly: Glioblastoma patients came from Phase I and II dendritic cell vaccination trials. Patients received autologous tumor lysate-pulsed dendritic cell vaccination between about 2003 and 2013.

TCRdb keeps only in-frame clones here, not all; method: immunoSEQ multiplex PCR. Of around 60,000 clones in the sample, more than 75% were seen once. Time point noted: after dendritic cell vaccination, including at tumor progression/relapse. CDR1 and CDR2 (germline): SGDLS, YYNGEE. This CDR3 comprises 15 residues. J lost 6 bases, V lost 3 bases, and 10 bases had no gene match. The sample was blood, taken after dendritic cell vaccination. This chain links TRBV9 with TRBJ1-2; TRBD1 aligns across 8 bases. The receptor was isolated from a human donor with glioblastoma. The CDR3 DNA follows: TGTGCCAGCAGCGAACACGGGACAGGCCGAAATGGCTACACCTTC. Its translation is CASSEHGTGRNGYTF.